Listed here are 11 T cell receptor beta chains from one sample, sequenced in a study of blood T cell repertoires in COVID-19. Assay: immunoSEQ multiplex PCR; the TCRdb copy retains only in-frame clones and omits some. This table has 300,000 to 350,000 clones, over 75% appearing once. Specimen: PBMCs or T cells enriched from blood (not recorded which). The receptors derive from a woman aged 25 to 45 who had recovered from COVID-19.

This clone was seen only once. The rearrangement uses TRBV30 and TRBJ1-4; D is unresolved. Germline CDR1 is GTSNPN and CDR2 is SVGIG (reference sequence). V was pared by 1 base and J by 1 base, with 7 bases between. The CDR3 consists of 14 residues. The CDR3 loop is CAWSGGRTNEKLFF. The CDR3 DNA sequence: TGTGCCTGGAGTGGAGGGAGAACTAATGAAAAACTGTTTTTT.

This clone was detected once. The chain carries TRBV4-1 and TRBJ2-7, with D possibly matching TRBD1 (5 bases). Germline V gene sequence: CDR1 MGHRA, CDR2 YSYEKL. The CDR3 is made up of 14 amino acids. V dropped 0 bases and J dropped 4 bases, with 10 bases sitting between them. The CDR3 DNA is TGCGCCAGCAGCCAAGACTTAGACAGTTACGAGCAGTACTTC. This translates into CASSQDLDSYEQYF.

This clone was detected a few times. The V gene is TRBV29-1, the J gene TRBJ1-1, with D maybe TRBD1 (6 bases). V gave up 6 bases and J gave up 5 bases, with 19 bases separating them. CDR1 and CDR2 (germline): SQVTM, ANQGSEA. The length of the CDR3 is 14 residues. The CDR3 sequence: CSVEPSEGGTEAFF. The CDR3 DNA reads as TGCAGCGTGGAACCTTCAGAGGGGGGGACTGAAGCTTTCTTT. The full variable domain, with the rest looked up from reference TRBV29-1 and TRBJ1-1, is SAVISQKPSRDICQRGTSLTIQCQVDSQVTMMFWYRQQPGQSLTLIATANQGSEATYESGFVIDKFPISRPNLTFSTLTVSNMSPEDSSIYLCSVEPSEGGTEAFFGQGTRLTVV.

The genes are TRBV27 and TRBJ2-1; 8 bases fit TRBD1. V lost 6 bases to trimming and J lost 8 bases; unmatched junction nucleotides: 12. The germline CDR1 and CDR2 sequences are MNHEY and SMNVEV (reference sequence). The CDR3 contains 15 residues. The CDR3 protein is CASRPGTGLYHEQFF. The CDR3 DNA reads as TGTGCCAGCAGGCCCGGGACAGGCCTTTACCATGAGCAGTTCTTC.

The rearrangement joins TRBV24-1 to TRBJ1-2; TRBD1 matches 7 bases. CDR3 length: 15 amino acids. The germline V gene has CDR1 KGHDR and CDR2 SFDVKD. With V trimmed by 3 bases and J by 0 bases, 3 bases remained unmatched. This chain's CDR3 is CATSDPGTANYGYTF. The DNA of the CDR3 is TGTGCCACCAGTGATCCCGGGACAGCTAACTATGGCTACACCTTC.

This clone was seen once. V and J are TRBV28 and TRBJ2-5, with 12 bases that match TRBD2. The germline V gene encodes CDR1 MDHEN and CDR2 SYDVKM. The trim removed 2 bases at V and 4 bases at J, leaving 5 bases unmatched. The CDR3 is 16 amino acids. CDR3 DNA sequence: TGTGCCAGCAGTTTACCTAGCGGGGGGGCCTTAGAGACCCAGTACTTC. Its translation: CASSLPSGGALETQYF.

This sequence joins TRBV7-9 and TRBJ1-4; 9 nucleotides match TRBD1. Germline V CDR1 and CDR2: SEHNR, FQNEAQ (reference sequence). V lost 5 bases to trimming and J lost 4 bases; unmatched junction nucleotides: 8. The CDR3 loop spans 16 amino acids. The CDR3 bases are TGTGCCAGCAGCCCCTTCCCGGGACAGGGTAATGAAAAACTGTTTTTT. Translating gives CASSPFPGQGNEKLFF.

This chain uses TRBV18 with TRBJ2-7, with 9 bases matching TRBD1. CDR1 and CDR2 (germline): KGHSH, LQKENI. Germline trimming cut 4 bases from V and 1 base from J; bases unmatched to any gene: 11. The length of the CDR3 is 17 residues. CDR3 DNA: TGTGCCAGCTCACGACCAATTTCCGGGACAGGGTCCTACGAGCAGTACTTC. It translates to CASSRPISGTGSYEQYF.

V is TRBV3-1 (or the pseudogene TRBV3-2) and J is TRBJ1-5; TRBD1 matches at 11 bases. There are 14 residues in the CDR3. The V gene's germline CDR1 is LGHDT and CDR2 YNNKEL (reference sequence). With 4 bases clipped from V and 6 bases from J, the junction kept 2 bases outside the gene matches. The CDR3 bases are TGTGCCAGCAGCCGGACAGGGGGCGGTCAGCCCCAGCATTTT. This encodes CASSRTGGGQPQHF.

The rearrangement uses TRBV28 and TRBJ1-5, with D possibly TRBD1 on 6 matching bases. The CDR3 runs 15 residues. V was clipped by 4 bases and J by 1 base, with 11 bases between them. Germline V gene sequence: CDR1 MDHEN, CDR2 SYDVKM. As DNA, the CDR3 is TGTGCCAGCAGTTGGGGGGGGCCGAGCAATCAGCCCCAGCATTTT. It specifies CASSWGGPSNQPQHF.

The chain uses TRBV3-1 (or the pseudogene TRBV3-2) and TRBJ1-6; 7 bases match TRBD1. Looked up from germline, CDR1 is LGHDT and CDR2 is YNNKEL (reference sequence). The CDR3 has 17 amino acids. After removal of 4 bases from V and 10 bases from J, the junction contained 16 bases not matched to a gene. CDR3 nucleotide sequence: TGTGCCAGCAGCCTTCGCTCGATCCGGGACAGACAGTCACCCCTCCACTTT. Residues: CASSLRSIRDRQSPLHF.